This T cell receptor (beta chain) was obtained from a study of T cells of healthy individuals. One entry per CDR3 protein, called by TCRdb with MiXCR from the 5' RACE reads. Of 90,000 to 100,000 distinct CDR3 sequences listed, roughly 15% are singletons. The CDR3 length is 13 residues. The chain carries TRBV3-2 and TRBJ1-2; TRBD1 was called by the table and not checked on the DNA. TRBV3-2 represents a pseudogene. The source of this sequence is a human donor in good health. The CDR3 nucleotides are TGTGCCAGCAGCCAATGCAGGGAGCGTGGCTACACCTTC. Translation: CASSQCRERGYTF.